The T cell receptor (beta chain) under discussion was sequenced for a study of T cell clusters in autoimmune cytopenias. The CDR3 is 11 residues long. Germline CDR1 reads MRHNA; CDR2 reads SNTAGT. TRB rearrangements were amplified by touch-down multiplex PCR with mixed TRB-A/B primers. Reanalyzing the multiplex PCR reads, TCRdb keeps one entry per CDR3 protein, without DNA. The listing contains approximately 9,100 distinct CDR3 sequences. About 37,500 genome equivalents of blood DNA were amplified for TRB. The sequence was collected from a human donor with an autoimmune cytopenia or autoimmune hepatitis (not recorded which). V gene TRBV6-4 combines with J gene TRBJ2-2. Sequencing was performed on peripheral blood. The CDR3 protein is CASSASGELFF.